Listed here are 3 T cell receptor beta chains from one sample, sequenced in a study of blood T cell repertoires in COVID-19. Clones were read by immunoSEQ multiplex PCR, and TCRdb kept only the in-frame ones, dropping some. There are fewer than 350,000 clones in the sample; more than 70% occur only once, and over 3.5% lies in the top ten. Material for sequencing was peripheral blood. The receptors originated from a woman aged 60-75 years with COVID-19, enrolled during active disease.

The gene calls are TRBV9 and TRBJ1-4, with 7 bases that match TRBD1. J gave up 5 bases and V 4 bases, and 8 bases lay outside the gene matches. CDR1 and CDR2 from the germline V gene are SGDLS and YYNGEE. This CDR3 has 15 residues. In DNA, the CDR3 is TGTGCCAGCAGCATGGCGGGACAGAGGAATGAAAAACTGTTTTTT. This encodes CASSMAGQRNEKLFF.

The V and J genes are TRBV7-9 and TRBJ1-5; D might be TRBD1 (5 bases). Trimming stripped 1 base from V and 7 bases from J, with 11 bases between. CDR1 is SEHNR and CDR2 is FQNEAQ in the germline V gene (reference sequence). This CDR3 comprises 14 residues. The CDR3, as DNA: TGTGCCAGCAGCTTAGGCGGGGCACGGCAGCCCCAGCATTTT. This encodes CASSLGGARQPQHF.

CDR3 loop: CASSQNLLQGTNTGELFF. In DNA form, the CDR3 reads TGTGCCAGCTCCCAAAACCTCCTACAGGGGACGAACACCGGGGAGCTGTTTTTT. The chain recombines TRBV18 with TRBJ2-2; 7 nucleotides line up with TRBD1. The CDR3 sequence is 18 residues long. Germline assignment: CDR1 KGHSH and CDR2 LQKENI. Trimming removed 6 bases from V and 0 bases from J; junction bases left unmatched: 13.